The 20 T cell receptor beta chains presented below share a single source sample, sequenced in a study of blood T cell repertoires in COVID-19. Sequencing used immunoSEQ multiplex PCR; TCRdb keeps in-frame clones, though not all of them. The sample comprises approximately 300,000 clones, around nine tenths of which are singletons, and 6% to 7% rests with the top ten. The sample consisted of peripheral blood. All receptors come from a woman aged 25 to 39 with COVID-19, enrolled during active disease.

This chain links TRBV10-1 with TRBJ2-7; TRBD2 aligns across 10 bases. Germline V gene lookup returns CDR1 WNHNN and CDR2 SYGVQD (reference sequence). Germline trimming cut 4 bases from V and 2 bases from J; bases unmatched to any gene: 5. There are 15 residues in the CDR3. DNA for the CDR3: TGCGCCAGCAGTGGGTTCACTAGCGGGACCTACGAGCAGTACTTC. Translated, it gives CASSGFTSGTYEQYF.

This chain uses TRBV6-5 with TRBJ1-5; 7 bases match TRBD1. V was clipped by 8 bases and J by 0 bases; unmatched bases: 4. This CDR3 has 14 residues. Germline V gene data show CDR1 as MNHEY and CDR2 as SVGAGI. The chain's CDR3 is CASDRVNSNQPQHF. CDR3 DNA sequence: TGTGCCAGCGACAGGGTAAATAGCAATCAGCCCCAGCATTTT.

The chain joins TRBV1 to TRBJ2-1; whether TRBD2, the table's D call, matches the DNA was not checked. TRBV1 is described as a pseudogene. This CDR3 has 16 amino acids. Written as DNA, the CDR3 is TGCACCAGCAGCCAAGGTGGGGCGGGAAGGGCAGATGAGCAGTTCTTC. Translated, it gives CTSSQGGAGRADEQFF.

The chain combines TRBV4-2 with TRBJ2-7; 9 positions match TRBD1. CDR3 length: 14 residues. V shed 4 bases and J 7 bases; nucleotides not matched to a gene: 8. Germline-derived CDR1 and CDR2 are LGHNA and YNFKEQ. Here the CDR3 reads CASSPGTGKGEQYF. CDR3 in DNA: TGTGCCAGCAGCCCTGGGACAGGGAAAGGGGAGCAGTACTTC.

The rearrangement joins TRBV5-5 to TRBJ1-5; D remains unclear. CDR1 and CDR2 (germline): SGHKS, YYEKEE (reference sequence). V was pared by 4 bases and J by 0 bases, with 17 bases between. This CDR3 is built from 17 residues. CDR3 loop: CASSVGWAEGSNQPQHF. Written as DNA, the CDR3 is TGTGCCAGCAGCGTCGGATGGGCCGAGGGTAGCAATCAGCCCCAGCATTTT.

This clone was detected once. The chain couples TRBV6-6 to TRBJ1-6, with D uncertain. CDR1 MNHNY and CDR2 SVGAGI come from the germline V gene (reference sequence). This CDR3 is 16 amino acids long. Trimming took off 2 bases at V and 7 bases at J, with 15 bases between the two ends. The CDR3 region is CASSYGGASHNSPLHF. The CDR3 nucleotides read TGTGCCAGCAGTTACGGCGGTGCCAGTCACAATTCACCCCTCCACTTT.

This chain connects TRBV28 to TRBJ1-2; D unresolved. Germline-derived CDR1 and CDR2 are MDHEN and SYDVKM. CDR3 length: 14 residues. Trimming removed 6 bases from V and 5 bases from J, with 16 bases in between. DNA of the CDR3: TGTGCCAGCAGCCCCGATCAGTCCCCTTATGGCTACACCTTC. Its translation: CASSPDQSPYGYTF.

V gene TRBV5-4 combines with J gene TRBJ2-7; possible D gene TRBD1, 5 bases. V lost 4 bases and J lost 0, with 8 bases in between. CDR1 and CDR2 (germline): SGHNT, YYREEE (reference sequence). The CDR3 consists of 13 residues. This CDR3 reads CASSMDNSYEQYF. CDR3 DNA: TGTGCCAGCAGCATGGACAACTCCTACGAGCAGTACTTC.

This chain connects TRBV28 to TRBJ1-2, with D maybe TRBD1 (5 bases). The CDR3 has 13 residues. V was clipped by 2 bases and J by 9 bases, with 13 bases between them. The germline gives CDR1 MDHEN, CDR2 SYDVKM. CDR3 region: CASSLVAGRSYTF. CDR3 sequence (DNA): TGTGCCAGCAGTTTAGTGGCAGGGCGGAGCTACACCTTC.

This clone has a single count. This rearrangement joins TRBV29-1 to TRBJ2-1, with D possibly TRBD1 on 5 matching bases. V gave up 6 bases and J gave up 8 bases, with 17 bases separating them. Germline CDR1 and CDR2: SQVTM and ANQGSEA. This CDR3 has 13 amino acids. The CDR3 DNA reads TGCAGCGTCCGAGGCGCAGGGATCTATGAGCAGTTCTTC. Amino acid sequence: CSVRGAGIYEQFF.

The rearrangement uses TRBV9 and TRBJ1-3; maybe TRBD1 (6 bases). The germline V gene has CDR1 SGDLS and CDR2 YYNGEE. The CDR3 is 16 residues long. Trimming removed 4 bases at V and 0 bases at J, with 14 bases between. The chain's CDR3 is CASSQGPTTSGNTIYF. For the CDR3, the DNA is TGTGCCAGCAGCCAGGGGCCTACCACCTCTGGAAACACCATATATTTT.

The chain couples TRBV19 to TRBJ2-3; 11 bases line up with TRBD1. V dropped 5 bases and J dropped 5; count of bases not matched to a gene: 6. The germline V gene encodes CDR1 LNHDA and CDR2 SQIVND (reference sequence). This CDR3 spans 15 amino acids. The CDR3 DNA reads TGTGCCAGTAGTCCGGACAGGGGGCTTGGAGATACGCAGTATTTT. Translation: CASSPDRGLGDTQYF.

This chain connects TRBV7-8 to TRBJ1-5; 7 bases are a match to TRBD1. In germline, CDR1 is SGHVS, CDR2 FQNEAQ. The trim removed 2 bases at V and 4 bases at J, leaving 11 bases unmatched. This CDR3 has 17 amino acids. The CDR3 loop reads CASSLIPDRVINQPQHF. In nucleotides, the CDR3 is TGTGCCAGCAGCTTAATTCCCGACAGGGTTATTAATCAGCCCCAGCATTTT.

This clone was found a few times. The CDR3 region is CASSDSGAGEMNEQFF. CDR3 bases: TGTGCCAGCAGTGACTCGGGGGCGGGAGAAATGAATGAGCAGTTCTTC. The chain uses TRBV6-4 and TRBJ2-1; maybe TRBD2 (7 bases). The CDR3 contains 16 residues. Germline lookup yields CDR1 MRHNA and CDR2 SNTAGT. Trimming shortened V by 0 bases and J by 7 bases, and 16 bases separated the two germline ends.

The chain joins TRBV13 to TRBJ2-7; 7 nucleotides align to TRBD2. V was clipped by 3 bases and J by 6 bases; unmatched bases: 5. Germline CDR1 reads PRHDT; CDR2 reads FYEKMQ (reference sequence). The CDR3 covers 13 residues. CDR3 sequence (DNA): TGTGCCAGCAGCTTGCCCCCGGGGGGCGAGCAGTACTTC. Translation gives CASSLPPGGEQYF.

This sequence joins TRBV7-9 and TRBJ2-1; 10 bases line up with TRBD2. The CDR3 spans 16 residues. Per germline, CDR1 SEHNR and CDR2 FQNEAQ (reference sequence). The V segment lost 4 bases and the J segment 6 bases; nucleotides outside the gene matches: 9. The CDR3 DNA follows: TGTGCCAGCAGCTCCCGATCTAGCGGGAGCGTCAATGAGCAGTTCTTC. Protein product: CASSSRSSGSVNEQFF.

The rearrangement links TRBV2 to TRBJ1-6; 7 nucleotides line up with TRBD1. CDR3 length equals 16 residues. The germline gives CDR1 SNHLY, CDR2 FYNNEI. V lost 5 bases to trimming and J lost 6 bases; unmatched junction nucleotides: 10. The CDR3 here is CASSILRQGGNSPLHF. The CDR3 DNA is TGTGCCAGCAGTATTTTAAGACAGGGCGGTAATTCACCCCTCCACTTT.

CDR3 amino acids: CASSLLDQTGNTEAFF. CDR3 in DNA: TGTGCCAGCAGCTTGCTGGATCAGACTGGGAACACTGAAGCTTTCTTT. The rearrangement joins TRBV5-6 to TRBJ1-1; unclear D gene. In germline, CDR1 is SGHDT, CDR2 YYEEEE. Trimming left V 1 base short and J 1 base short, with 14 bases between. The CDR3 extends over 16 amino acids. Using reference TRBV5-6 and TRBJ1-1 for the parts outside the CDR3, the full variable domain is DAGVTQSPTHLIKTRGQQVTLRCSPKSGHDTVSWYQQALGQGPQFIFQYYEEEERQRGNFPDRFSGHQFPNYSSELNVNALLLGDSALYLCASSLLDQTGNTEAFFGQGTRLTVV.

In DNA form, the CDR3 reads TGTGCCAGCAGCGAAGTAGCGGGGTATACAGATACGCAGTATTTT. Translation gives CASSEVAGYTDTQYF. The V and J genes are TRBV7-3 and TRBJ2-3; 8 bases map to TRBD2. The CDR3 sequence is 15 residues long. After removal of 5 bases from V and 3 bases from J, the junction contained 7 bases not matched to a gene. Germline values: CDR1 SGHTA, CDR2 FQGTGA.

The count of this clone is one. The gene calls are TRBV5-4 and TRBJ2-1; 9 bases are a match to TRBD2. Germline-derived CDR1 and CDR2 are SGHNT and YYREEE (reference sequence). The length of the CDR3 is 16 residues. The ends lost 7 bases at V and 2 bases at J; junction bases unmatched: 10. CDR3 amino acids: CASESGRRGPYNEQFF. The DNA for the CDR3 is TGTGCCAGCGAGAGCGGGAGGCGAGGGCCCTACAATGAGCAGTTCTTC.